The next 32 T cell receptor beta chains were all read from a single sample in a study of blood T cell repertoires in COVID-19. Profiling relied on immunoSEQ multiplex PCR, and the TCRdb table lists in-frame clones only, not all of them. The sample lists about 76,000 clones, 60% to 85% occurring once. Sequenced sample: peripheral blood. These receptor sequences come from a man between 65 and 85 years old with acute or convalescent COVID-19.

The V gene is TRBV5-1, the J gene TRBJ2-4, with D tentatively TRBD1 (6 bases). Per the germline V gene, CDR1 is SGHRS and CDR2 is YFSETQ. This CDR3 has 15 amino acids. V was shortened by 2 bases and J by 6 bases, with 15 bases between the two germline ends. In DNA form, the CDR3 reads TGCGCCAGCAGCTTATCAGGGGATTCGGGAAACATTCAGTACTTC. Translated: CASSLSGDSGNIQYF.

The chain links TRBV9 to TRBJ1-5; 7 bases align to TRBD1. CDR1 and CDR2 from the germline V gene are SGDLS and YYNGEE. The CDR3 sequence is 13 residues long. J lost 4 bases, V lost 3 bases, and 1 base had no gene match. In DNA, the CDR3 is TGTGCCAGCAGCGCGACAGGGAATCAGCCCCAGCATTTT. Translation: CASSATGNQPQHF.

The V gene is TRBV18, the J gene TRBJ1-3; D gene unclear. Per the germline V gene, CDR1 is KGHSH and CDR2 is LQKENI. Trimming took 0 bases from V and 0 from J, leaving 15 bases between them. This CDR3 spans 18 amino acids. This chain's CDR3 is CASSPPISGRPSGNTIYF. CDR3 nucleotide sequence: TGTGCCAGCTCACCACCGATCAGCGGGAGGCCCTCTGGAAACACCATATATTTT.

The count of this clone is one. The V and J genes are TRBV9 and TRBJ2-7; D is perhaps TRBD1 (5 bases). The germline V gene has CDR1 SGDLS and CDR2 YYNGEE. This CDR3 has 17 residues. V shed 0 bases and J shed 0 bases, with 16 bases lying between them. CDR3 region: CASSVGATAFFSYEQYF. In DNA, the CDR3 is TGTGCCAGCAGCGTAGGTGCGACAGCCTTTTTCTCCTACGAGCAGTACTTC.

This sequence joins TRBV28 and TRBJ2-1; the D gene is possibly TRBD2 (6 bases). The CDR3 is 12 residues long. Germline V CDR1 and CDR2: MDHEN, SYDVKM. V lost 5 bases and J lost 15, with 17 bases in between. In nucleotides, the CDR3 is TGTGCCAGCAGTCCCAGACTAGGGAGGACGTTCTTC. Amino acid sequence: CASSPRLGRTFF.

The genes are TRBV28 and TRBJ2-1; 8 bases agree with TRBD2. The CDR3 totals 15 residues. Germline V CDR1 and CDR2: MDHEN, SYDVKM. J gave up 4 bases and V 6 bases, and 8 bases lay outside the gene matches. CDR3 region: CASSPGLAPYNEQFF. CDR3 DNA sequence: TGTGCCAGCAGCCCCGGACTAGCCCCTTACAATGAGCAGTTCTTC.

The chain combines TRBV5-4 with TRBJ2-3; D might be TRBD2 (5 bases). Germline assignment: CDR1 SGHNT and CDR2 YYREEE (reference sequence). The CDR3 length is 15 residues. Trimming took off 0 bases at V and 1 base at J, with 9 bases between the two ends. The CDR3 loop is CASSLDSVRTDTQYF. The CDR3, as DNA: TGTGCCAGCAGCTTGGATAGCGTCCGCACAGATACGCAGTATTTT.

The chain uses TRBV6-5 and TRBJ2-7; D may be TRBD2 (6 bases). V lost 9 bases, J lost 4 bases, and 10 bases lay in between. This CDR3 has 11 residues. CDR1 and CDR2 (germline): MNHEY, SVGAGI. CDR3 in DNA: TGTGCCAGTCACGGGGGTTACGAGCAGTACTTC. It translates to CASHGGYEQYF.

The rearrangement joins TRBV7-2 to TRBJ1-4, with D tentatively TRBD1 (6 bases). The CDR3 consists of 14 residues. Germline lookup yields CDR1 SGHTA and CDR2 FQGNSA. V was pared by 4 bases and J by 3 bases, with 9 bases between. The CDR3 region is CASSSQGSNEKLFF. The CDR3 nucleotides read TGTGCCAGCAGCTCACAGGGATCTAATGAAAAACTGTTTTTT.

The genes are TRBV7-9 and TRBJ2-5, with D possibly being TRBD1 (6 bases). Trimming pared 8 bases from V and 5 bases from J, leaving 15 bases between. The length of the CDR3 is 13 residues. CDR1 and CDR2 (germline): SEHNR, FQNEAQ (reference sequence). CDR3 coding DNA: TGTGCCAGCTTCAGGGGCGGCGGGGAGACCCAGTACTTC. Protein product: CASFRGGGETQYF.

This rearrangement joins TRBV24-1 to TRBJ2-3; 7 positions match TRBD1. Germline-derived CDR1 and CDR2 are KGHDR and SFDVKD. Trimming cost V 10 bases and J 4 bases; bases outside gene matches: 7. The CDR3 sequence is 13 residues long. CDR3 sequence reads: CATRGQGADTQYF. The CDR3 DNA sequence: TGTGCCACTAGGGGGCAGGGGGCAGATACGCAGTATTTT.

The rearrangement joins TRBV3-1 (or the pseudogene TRBV3-2) to TRBJ1-6; D is perhaps TRBD1 (5 bases). The CDR3 is 14 residues long. CDR1 is LGHDT and CDR2 is YNNKEL in the germline V gene (reference sequence). The V gene lost 1 base and the J gene lost 9 bases, with 10 bases spanning the gap. For the CDR3, the DNA is TGTGCCAGCAGCCAAGGACAGTGGGGTTCACCCCTCCACTTT. Protein product: CASSQGQWGSPLHF.

The chain is built from TRBV7-9 and TRBJ2-7; TRBD2 is a possible D gene (5 bases). In germline, CDR1 is SEHNR, CDR2 FQNEAQ (reference sequence). Trimming left V 4 bases short and J 2 bases short, with 15 bases between. The CDR3 extends over 15 amino acids. CDR3 region: CASSSSTSGPYEQYF. In DNA form, the CDR3 reads TGTGCCAGCAGCTCTTCCACCAGCGGCCCCTACGAGCAGTACTTC.

This rearrangement joins TRBV2 to TRBJ1-2, with D perhaps TRBD1 (6 bases). V gave up 3 bases and J gave up 1 base, with 15 bases separating them. The CDR3 length is 16 residues. Germline lookup yields CDR1 SNHLY and CDR2 FYNNEI. In nucleotides, the CDR3 is TGTGCCAGCAGTGAGGCAGGGGTCCTCTATAACTATGGCTACACCTTC. Its translation is CASSEAGVLYNYGYTF.

The J gene is TRBJ1-2, the V gene TRBV11-2; 8 bases align to TRBD1. The J segment lost 7 bases and the V segment lost 1 base, leaving 2 bases of the junction unmatched. Germline V gives CDR1 SGHAT, CDR2 FQNNGV. The CDR3 contains 13 residues. CDR3 DNA sequence: TGTGCCAGCAGCTTAGGACAGGGGTCTGGCTACACCTTC. Its protein is CASSLGQGSGYTF.

The genes are TRBV4-2 and TRBJ2-6; D perhaps matches TRBD2 (6 bases). CDR1 and CDR2 from the germline V gene are LGHNA and YNFKEQ. V lost 1 base and J lost 1, with 8 bases in between. The length of the CDR3 is 16 residues. CDR3 coding DNA: TGTGCCAGCAGCCAAGCGGGGAGGTCTGGGGCCAACGTCCTGACTTTC. Protein product: CASSQAGRSGANVLTF.

The V call is TRBV10-3, the J call TRBJ2-5, with a tentative D call TRBD1 (6 bases). In germline, CDR1 is ENHRY, CDR2 SYGVKD. V lost 2 bases and J lost 7, with 8 bases in between. CDR3 length: 12 amino acids. In DNA form, the CDR3 reads TGTGCCATCAGTGAGCCACAGGGGACCCAGTACTTC. Protein sequence: CAISEPQGTQYF.

This clone is termed medium-sized (0.01 to 0.1%). V gene TRBV7-8 combines with J gene TRBJ2-7; D is uncertain. The CDR3 covers 11 residues. CDR1 is SGHVS, CDR2 FQNEAQ, per germline. Trimming cost V 5 bases and J 7 bases, with 9 bases left between them. The CDR3 reads CASSPEAEQYF. The DNA for the CDR3 is TGTGCCAGCAGCCCCGAGGCAGAGCAGTACTTC.

The rearrangement uses TRBV20-1 and TRBJ1-1, with a possible D match to TRBD1 (6 bases). The CDR3 has 12 residues. Looked up from germline, CDR1 is DFQATT and CDR2 is SNEGSKA (reference sequence). The V end lost 3 bases, the J end lost 7 bases, and 12 bases lay between the germline ends. The CDR3 DNA reads TGCAGTGCTAGTACAGGGTCAGTTGAAGCTTTCTTT. Protein: CSASTGSVEAFF.

V and J are TRBV29-1 and TRBJ1-4; TRBD1 aligns across 7 bases. This CDR3 spans 12 amino acids. The germline gives CDR1 SQVTM, CDR2 ANQGSEA. Trimming cost V 7 bases and J 8 bases; bases outside gene matches: 7. The CDR3 region is CSGGQVGEKLFF. The CDR3 nucleotides read TGCAGCGGTGGACAGGTGGGGGAAAAACTGTTTTTT.

The chain employs TRBV27 and TRBJ2-7; D uncertain. Germline CDR1 MNHEY, CDR2 SMNVEV (reference sequence). CDR3 length: 14 residues. V dropped 5 bases and J dropped 4 bases, with 15 bases sitting between them. The CDR3 loop is CASSQASWAYEQYF. The CDR3, as DNA: TGTGCCAGCAGTCAGGCTTCTTGGGCGTACGAGCAGTACTTC.

This sequence joins TRBV11-2 and TRBJ2-7; D gene unclear. The germline V gene has CDR1 SGHAT and CDR2 FQNNGV. The V end lost 0 bases, the J end lost 6 bases, and 6 bases lay between the germline ends. This CDR3 spans 12 amino acids. The chain's CDR3 is CASSLDRFEQYF. In DNA, the CDR3 is TGTGCCAGCAGCTTAGATCGGTTCGAGCAGTACTTC.

The chain has TRBV3-1 (or the pseudogene TRBV3-2) and TRBJ2-1; D gene unclear. The CDR3 is made up of 12 amino acids. Per the germline V gene, CDR1 is LGHDT and CDR2 is YNNKEL (reference sequence). V lost 0 bases and J 7 bases, leaving 4 bases between the germline ends. This chain's CDR3 is CASSQDRNEQFF. The CDR3 nucleotides are TGTGCCAGCAGCCAAGACCGTAATGAGCAGTTCTTC.

The chain carries TRBV10-3 and TRBJ2-4; the match to TRBD2 covers 7 bases. The CDR3 is made up of 16 amino acids. J gave up 1 base and V 2 bases, and 5 bases lay outside the gene matches. Per germline, CDR1 ENHRY and CDR2 SYGVKD. The CDR3 DNA follows: TGTGCCATCAGTGAGGAAGGGAGGGACGCCAAAAACATTCAGTACTTC. Translated, it gives CAISEEGRDAKNIQYF.

The chain recombines TRBV7-3 with TRBJ1-1, with D unclear. Trimming removed 6 bases at V and 0 bases at J, with 8 bases between. Germline-derived CDR1 and CDR2 are SGHTA and FQGTGA. The CDR3 consists of 13 residues. CDR3 region: CASRREMNTEAFF. CDR3 DNA: TGTGCCAGCAGACGGGAAATGAACACTGAAGCTTTCTTT.

The rearrangement uses TRBV19 and TRBJ2-1, with 9 bases identical to TRBD2. Germline assignment: CDR1 LNHDA and CDR2 SQIVND (reference sequence). The CDR3 has 15 amino acids. V lost 5 bases to trimming and J lost 3 bases; unmatched junction nucleotides: 5. CDR3 sequence: CASSFGLAFYNEQFF. DNA for the CDR3: TGTGCCAGTAGTTTTGGACTAGCGTTCTACAATGAGCAGTTCTTC.

This sequence joins TRBV28 and TRBJ2-1; 14 positions agree with TRBD2. CDR3 size: 16 residues. Germline CDR1 is MDHEN and CDR2 is SYDVKM. V trimming: 4 bases; J trimming: 15 bases; junction bases outside the gene matches: 14. CDR3 protein: CASSSPGTSGRELAFF. The CDR3 bases are TGTGCCAGCAGTTCCCCCGGGACTAGCGGGAGAGAGCTTGCGTTCTTC. The complete variable domain, with remaining parts taken from reference TRBV28 and TRBJ2-1, reads DVKVTQSSRYLVKRTGEKVFLECVQDMDHENMFWYRQDPGLGLRLIYFSYDVKMKEKGDIPEGYSVSREKKERFSLILESASTNQTSMYLCASSSPGTSGRELAFFGPGTRLTVL.

The rearrangement uses TRBV25-1 and TRBJ2-7, with 8 bases matching TRBD1. Germline CDR1 and CDR2: MGHDK and SYGVNS. The CDR3 is 13 residues long. Trimming removed 6 bases from V and 1 base from J; junction bases left unmatched: 2. Here the CDR3 DNA reads TGTGCCAGCAGCCGACAGGGGTCCTACGAGCAGTACTTC. Translating gives CASSRQGSYEQYF.

This rearrangement joins TRBV5-4 to TRBJ1-3, with a weak D call TRBD1 (6 bases). V was clipped by 3 bases and J by 2 bases, with 15 bases between them. Looked up from germline, CDR1 is SGHNT and CDR2 is YYREEE (reference sequence). The CDR3 loop spans 16 amino acids. The CDR3 DNA follows: TGTGCCAGCAGCTATGAGCAGGGGTGGACTGGAAACACCATATATTTT. Amino acids: CASSYEQGWTGNTIYF.

This clone showed up just a few times. This chain joins TRBV7-6 and TRBJ2-1, with 9 positions matching TRBD2. The CDR3 length is 14 residues. The germline gives CDR1 SGHVS, CDR2 FNYEAQ. The J segment lost 6 bases and the V segment lost 4 bases, leaving 4 bases of the junction unmatched. CDR3 nucleotide sequence: TGTGCCAGCAGCTCGTGGACTAGCGCCAATGAGCAGTTCTTC. Residues: CASSSWTSANEQFF.

The rearrangement uses TRBV2 and TRBJ2-7; 7 nucleotides line up with TRBD2. V was pared by 6 bases and J by 6 bases, with 11 bases of the junction left unmatched. Germline V gene lookup returns CDR1 SNHLY and CDR2 FYNNEI. The CDR3 spans 14 residues. The CDR3 nucleotides read TGTGCCAGCAGCAAGCGGGGCCTGGAGTCCGAGCAGTACTTC. Its translation: CASSKRGLESEQYF.

The chain is built from TRBV2 and TRBJ1-4; no clear D gene. The V end lost 5 bases, the J end lost 8 bases, and 6 bases lay between the germline ends. CDR1 and CDR2 from the germline V gene are SNHLY and FYNNEI. CDR3 length: 11 amino acids. CDR3 region: CASSTWEKLFF. CDR3 coding DNA: TGTGCCAGCAGTACATGGGAAAAACTGTTTTTT.